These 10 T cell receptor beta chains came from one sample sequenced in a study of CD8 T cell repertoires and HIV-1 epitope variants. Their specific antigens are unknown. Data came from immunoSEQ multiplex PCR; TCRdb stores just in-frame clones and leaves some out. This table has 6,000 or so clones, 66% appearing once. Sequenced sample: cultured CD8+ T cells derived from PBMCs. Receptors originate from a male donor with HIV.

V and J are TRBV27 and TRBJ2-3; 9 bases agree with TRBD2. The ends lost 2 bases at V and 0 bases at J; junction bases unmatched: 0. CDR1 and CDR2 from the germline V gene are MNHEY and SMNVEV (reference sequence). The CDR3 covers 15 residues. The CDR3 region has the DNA TGTGCCAGCAGTTTAGCGGGAGGGAGCACAGATACGCAGTATTTT. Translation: CASSLAGGSTDTQYF.

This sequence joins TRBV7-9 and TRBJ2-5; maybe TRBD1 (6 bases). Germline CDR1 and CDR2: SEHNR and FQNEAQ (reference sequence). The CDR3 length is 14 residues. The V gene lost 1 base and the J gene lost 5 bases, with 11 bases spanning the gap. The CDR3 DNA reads TGTGCCAGCAGCTTAGTGACAGGCGTGGAGACCCAGTACTTC. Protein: CASSLVTGVETQYF.

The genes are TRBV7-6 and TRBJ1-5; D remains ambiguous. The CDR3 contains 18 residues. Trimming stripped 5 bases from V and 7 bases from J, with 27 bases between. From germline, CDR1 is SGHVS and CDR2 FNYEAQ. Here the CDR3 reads CASSPQPSRPGIGQPQHF. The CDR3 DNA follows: TGTGCCAGCAGCCCCCAACCAAGTCGGCCGGGAATCGGGCAGCCCCAGCATTTT.

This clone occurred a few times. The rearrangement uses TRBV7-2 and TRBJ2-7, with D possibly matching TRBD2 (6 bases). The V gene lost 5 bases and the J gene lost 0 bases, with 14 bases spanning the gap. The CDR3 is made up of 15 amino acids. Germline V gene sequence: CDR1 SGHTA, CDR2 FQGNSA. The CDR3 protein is CASSPGGASSYEQYF. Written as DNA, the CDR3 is TGTGCCAGCAGCCCAGGCGGGGCTAGCTCCTACGAGCAGTACTTC.

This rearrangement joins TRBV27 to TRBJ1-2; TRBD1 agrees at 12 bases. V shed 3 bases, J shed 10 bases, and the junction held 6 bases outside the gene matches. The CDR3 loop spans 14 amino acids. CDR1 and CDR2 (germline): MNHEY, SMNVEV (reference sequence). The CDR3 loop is CASSFGDRGRAYTF. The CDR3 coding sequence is TGTGCCAGCAGTTTTGGGGACAGGGGGCGAGCCTACACCTTC.

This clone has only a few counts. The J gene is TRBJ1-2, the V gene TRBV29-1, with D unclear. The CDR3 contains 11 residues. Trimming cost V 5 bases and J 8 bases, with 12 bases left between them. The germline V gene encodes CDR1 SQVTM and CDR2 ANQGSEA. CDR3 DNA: TGCAGCGTTTTCATCGGAGGCGGCTACACCTTC. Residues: CSVFIGGGYTF.

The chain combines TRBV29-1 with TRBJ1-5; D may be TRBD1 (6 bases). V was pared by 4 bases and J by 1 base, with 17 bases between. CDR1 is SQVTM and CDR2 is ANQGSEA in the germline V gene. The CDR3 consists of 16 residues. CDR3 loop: CSVGGGIDRSNQPQHF. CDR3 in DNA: TGCAGCGTTGGGGGGGGGATCGACAGGAGCAATCAGCCCCAGCATTTT.

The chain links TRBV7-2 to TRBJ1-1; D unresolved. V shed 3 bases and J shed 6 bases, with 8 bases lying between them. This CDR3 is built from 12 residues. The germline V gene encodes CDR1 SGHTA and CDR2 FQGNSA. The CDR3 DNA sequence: TGTGCCAGCAGCTTGGGTAACCCTGAAGCTTTCTTT. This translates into CASSLGNPEAFF. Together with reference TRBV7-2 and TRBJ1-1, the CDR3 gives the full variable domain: GAGVSQSPSNKVTEKGKDVELRCDPISGHTALYWYRQSLGQGLEFLIYFQGNSAPDKSGLPSDRFSAERTGGSVSTLTIQRTQQEDSAVYLCASSLGNPEAFFGQGTRLTVV.

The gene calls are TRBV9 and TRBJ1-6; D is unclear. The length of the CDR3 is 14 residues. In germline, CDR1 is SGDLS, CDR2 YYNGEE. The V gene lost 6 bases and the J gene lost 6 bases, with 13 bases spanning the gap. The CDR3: CASTQAGGNSPLHF. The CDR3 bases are TGTGCCAGCACTCAGGCCGGAGGTAATTCACCCCTCCACTTT.

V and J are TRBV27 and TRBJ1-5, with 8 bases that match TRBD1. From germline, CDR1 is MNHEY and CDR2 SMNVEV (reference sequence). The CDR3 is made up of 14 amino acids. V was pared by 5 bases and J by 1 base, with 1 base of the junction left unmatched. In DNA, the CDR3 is TGTGCCAGCAGTCACAGGGGGAGCAATCAGCCCCAGCATTTT. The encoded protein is CASSHRGSNQPQHF.